This record covers a single T cell receptor (beta chain). There is no known antigen for this receptor. Base qualities are not at hand, and no much larger clone is one base apart. This entry belongs to a study of tumor-infiltrating lymphocytes in primary liver carcinoma (dated by TCRdb to 2015 to 2018). In terms of the full investigation: The five patients, three men and two women aged 30 to 69 years, had hepatocellular carcinoma (four) or combined HCC and intrahepatic cholangiocarcinoma (one). The tumors of the five patients were staged as T1-T3 N0M0, with maximum diameters ranging from roughly 4.2 to 10 cm. Each sample produced about 3.5 to 7.13 million productive TCRbeta reads, and read depth showed no significant difference between tissue types. The study combined TCRbeta repertoire sequencing, expression microarrays and whole-exome sequencing across five regions of each liver tumor, with adjacent normal tissue and blood. A total of some 35 specimens from 5 patients underwent TCRbeta repertoire sequencing, comprising around 25 tumor regions, 5 adjacent noncancerous liver tissues and 5 peripheral blood samples. The roughly 25 tumor region samples were profiled with Agilent mRNA microarrays so that TCRbeta repertoire diversity could be related to the local molecular phenotype. High reproducibility was observed for the technical replicate repertoires, with mean shared-clone rates approximately 0.92 and correlation coefficients above 0.95. What the study reported, not specific to this receptor: Because sequencing covered only the TCR beta chain and unpaired alpha chains were not captured, true repertoire diversity is likely underestimated. The top 250 clones made up a significantly larger repertoire fraction in tumors than in blood (p = 0.039). Only about 7.5-24% of top clones were present in all five regions of a tumor, suggesting spatial heterogeneity of tumor-infiltrating T cells. Because the samples were bulk and unsorted, CD4+ and CD8+ T cell repertoires could not be compared. Only four or five patients were included in the study, and the authors note that the findings should be validated in a larger study. Repertoire overlap was higher between tumor regions (mean approximately 36%) than tumor-adjacent (approximately 17%) or tumor-blood (roughly 14%) pairs, consistent with antigen-driven expansion.

Total RNA and DNA were co-extracted without cell sorting from 20-30 mg of bulk tissue using the AllPrep DNA/RNA mini kit. Between late 2015 and early 2016, 4 or 5 patients in China with histopathologically diagnosed primary liver carcinoma had their tumors surgically resected. Patients had chronic HBV infection and were treatment-naive at sampling. Five spatially separated regions were sampled per tumor: superior, inferior, left-lateral and right-lateral poles, plus the tumor centre. According to histology, viable tumor cells made up more than 80% of every tumor sample. Pieces of fresh tumor and adjacent tissue were cut in half, with one half kept in RNAlater at -80 degrees C and the other half sent for histology. TCRbeta-specific cDNA was reverse-transcribed from roughly 500 ng total RNA using a constant-region primer and ProtoScript II reverse transcriptase. The TCRbeta libraries were prepared through three rounds of nested multiplex PCR following a slightly modified ARM-PCR procedure. Multiplex TRBV1-TRBV30 forward primers and a Cbeta reverse primer were used in the first two PCR rounds, each of which was run for 10 cycles. Sample barcodes and Illumina adapters were added in a final 25-cycle PCR with Deep VentR polymerase. Before sequencing, amplicons of 200-500 bp were gel-purified using a QIAquick gel extraction kit. TCRbeta amplicons were sequenced on an Illumina HiSeq 2500 with 250-bp paired-end reads. The authors' pipeline ran thus. Reads were quality-trimmed with Trimmomatic v0.33, and paired reads were merged with FLASH v1.2.11 to recover full CDR3 sequences. V, D and J germline segments were assigned to the rearranged TCRbeta sequences by MiGEC v1.2.1b. Clonotype statistics and Shannon-Wiener diversity indices were computed with VDJtools v1.0.0. To reduce sampling bias, subsequent analyses other than the diversity analysis used only the 250 most abundant clonotypes in each sample. TCRdb's own reprocessing of the public reads used fastp at Q25 and MiXCR and kept productive beta chains. CDR3 protein duplicates are merged, each entry listing the most common genes and DNA. The V and J calls come from TCRdb's annotation, not from the publication. This sample is represented by roughly 200,000 distinct CDR3 sequences; just under 85% of them were singletons. The top ten hold approximately 18% of the sample.

Per the germline V gene (reference sequence), GTSNPN is the CDR1 and SVGIG is the CDR2. The CDR3 has 12 amino acids, counting the end cysteine and phenylalanine. CDR3 DNA only is kept here, 36 bases in frame from base 1. The sequence was collected from a man aged 40-55 years with primary liver carcinoma and hepatitis B virus infection. This receptor chain uses TRBV30 and TRBJ1-1; no D gene can be assigned with confidence. Sequenced: tumor tissue from primary liver carcinoma. DNA sequence: TGTGCTTGGGAAGGCGGTAACACTGAAGCTTTCTTT. This gives the protein CAWEGGNTEAFF.